Below, 30 T cell receptor beta chains from the same sample are listed, as sequenced in a study of shared T cell receptors in the human thymus. Sequenced by immunoSEQ multiplex PCR; TCRdb stores in-frame clones only, minus some. This sample carries 640,000 or so clones, more than 70% of them seen once, and the ten largest clones take roughly 0.0089%. The same sample was also used in a study of human thymus T cells.

Sequenced sample: thymocytes. The source of these receptors is a boy under three years old with a congenital heart defect.

The V and J genes are TRBV9 and TRBJ2-6; no reliable D call. This CDR3 has 17 residues. Germline CDR1 reads SGDLS; CDR2 reads YYNGEE. With 0 bases removed from V and 1 base from J, the gap between germline ends came to 11 bases. The CDR3 loop is CASSVGHPKSGANVLTF. CDR3 coding DNA: TGTGCCAGCAGCGTAGGGCATCCAAAATCTGGGGCCAACGTCCTGACTTTC.

J is TRBJ2-7 and V is TRBV7-9, with TRBD2 matching 7 bases. V lost 5 bases, J lost 4 bases, and 8 bases stayed unmatched. CDR3 length equals 14 residues. Germline V gene sequence: CDR1 SEHNR, CDR2 FQNEAQ (reference sequence). CDR3: CASSGGGPTYEQYF. In DNA, the CDR3 is TGTGCCAGCAGCGGGGGGGGACCGACATACGAGCAGTACTTC.

CDR3 protein: CASRQGRGERGNKETQYF. For the CDR3, the DNA is TGCGCCAGCCGACAGGGGAGGGGAGAGAGGGGCAACAAGGAGACCCAGTACTTC. The rearrangement joins TRBV5-1 to TRBJ2-5; D is perhaps TRBD1 (8 bases). V was shortened by 7 bases and J by 5 bases, with 30 bases between the two germline ends. The CDR3 extends over 18 amino acids. CDR1 and CDR2 from the germline V gene are SGHRS and YFSETQ.

This clone came up once. This rearrangement joins TRBV5-4 to TRBJ2-7; TRBD2 matches 13 bases. The CDR3 is 15 residues long. Germline V gives CDR1 SGHNT, CDR2 YYREEE (reference sequence). The V gene end was trimmed by 3 bases and the J gene end by 7 bases; junction bases not matched to a gene: 7. The CDR3 region is CASSSTSGRAEEQYF. CDR3 bases: TGTGCCAGCAGCTCCACTAGCGGGAGGGCGGAGGAGCAGTACTTC.

The V call is TRBV6-6, the J call TRBJ1-2; no definite D call. The CDR3 loop spans 15 amino acids. Trimming pared 3 bases from V and 4 bases from J, leaving 15 bases between. Per germline, CDR1 MNHNY and CDR2 SVGAGI (reference sequence). Here the CDR3 DNA reads TGTGCCAGCAGTTATAGCCCCCTGGTTATCTATGGCTACACCTTC. Translated, it gives CASSYSPLVIYGYTF.

The genes are TRBV28 and TRBJ2-3; 12 bases line up with TRBD1. This CDR3 comprises 15 residues. Trimming took 7 bases from V and 2 from J; bases not matched to a gene: 4. The germline CDR1 and CDR2 sequences are MDHEN and SYDVKM. The CDR3 loop reads CASTLGQGATDTQYF. The CDR3 DNA is TGTGCCAGCACCTTGGGACAGGGGGCCACAGATACGCAGTATTTT.

The V and J genes are TRBV4-3 and TRBJ2-3; 7 nucleotides match TRBD2. V dropped 3 bases and J dropped 2; count of bases not matched to a gene: 23. Germline loops: CDR1 LGHNA, CDR2 YSLEER. The length of the CDR3 is 21 residues. CDR3 amino acids: CASSHLRPTSASPYFTDTQYF. The CDR3 DNA reads as TGCGCCAGCAGCCACTTGAGGCCTACTAGCGCCTCACCCTATTTCACAGATACGCAGTATTTT.

V is TRBV2 and J is TRBJ2-3, with TRBD2 matching 11 bases. Germline V gene lookup returns CDR1 SNHLY and CDR2 FYNNEI. This CDR3 is built from 16 residues. Unmatched junction bases numbered 9, after V lost 5 bases and J lost 5 bases. CDR3 region: CASSPLSGRARDTQYF. The DNA for the CDR3 is TGTGCCAGCAGTCCTCTTAGCGGGAGGGCCAGAGATACGCAGTATTTT.

The CDR3 nucleotides are TGTGCCAGCAGTGTTGGGACGGAAAGTAACAGGGAAGGAAAGGCCGGGGAGCTGTTTTTT. Translation gives CASSVGTESNREGKAGELFF. This chain links TRBV6-1 with TRBJ2-2, with a tentative D call TRBD1 (6 bases). The CDR3 spans 20 residues. The ends were cut back, 4 bases at V and 6 bases at J, with 30 bases in the middle. The germline V gene encodes CDR1 MNHNS and CDR2 SASEGT.

The chain employs TRBV7-4 and TRBJ1-2; 7 bases align to TRBD1. The CDR3 covers 15 residues. Trimming took 6 bases from V and 8 from J; bases not matched to a gene: 15. Germline assignment: CDR1 SGHVT and CDR2 SQSDAQ. The CDR3 sequence is CASRFTMTGIGGYTF. The CDR3 nucleotides are TGTGCCAGCAGGTTTACGATGACAGGGATCGGCGGCTACACCTTC.

The chain links TRBV27 to TRBJ1-1; TRBD1 aligns across 8 bases. Germline CDR1 reads MNHEY; CDR2 reads SMNVEV (reference sequence). The junction had 13 bases not matched to a gene; V was cut back by 6 bases and J by 10 bases. The CDR3 is 14 residues long. CDR3 sequence: CASRQFQTGDTAFF. CDR3 DNA sequence: TGTGCCAGCAGGCAATTTCAGACAGGGGACACAGCTTTCTTT.

This chain connects TRBV11-2 to TRBJ2-1, with 9 bases fitting TRBD1. Germline V lookup: CDR1 SGHAT, CDR2 FQNNGV. The junction had 3 bases not matched to a gene; V was cut back by 2 bases and J by 7 bases. The CDR3 totals 14 residues. The CDR3 DNA is TGTGCCAGCAGCTTAATGGACAGGGGAAATGAGCAGTTCTTC. The encoded protein is CASSLMDRGNEQFF.

The chain joins TRBV18 to TRBJ1-1; D may be TRBD1 (5 bases). CDR1 and CDR2 from the germline V gene are KGHSH and LQKENI. V was pared by 8 bases and J by 4 bases, with 8 bases between. CDR3 length: 11 amino acids. CDR3 protein: CASTRGTEAFF. CDR3 in DNA: TGTGCCAGCACAAGGGGCACTGAAGCTTTCTTT.

The chain carries TRBV2 and TRBJ1-5; D is unresolved. Germline V gene lookup returns CDR1 SNHLY and CDR2 FYNNEI. V lost 0 bases to trimming and J lost 8 bases, with 14 bases between them. The CDR3 covers 15 residues. The CDR3: CASSEARYALEPQHF. The CDR3 DNA sequence: TGTGCCAGCAGTGAAGCGCGGTACGCATTGGAGCCCCAGCATTTT. The full variable domain, with the rest looked up from reference TRBV2 and TRBJ1-5, is EPEVTQTPSHQVTQMGQEVILRCVPISNHLYFYWYRQILGQKVEFLVSFYNNEISEKSEIFDDQFSVERPDGSNFTLKIRSTKLEDSAMYFCASSEARYALEPQHFGDGTRLSIL.

The chain carries TRBV5-1 and TRBJ2-3, with D uncertain. The germline V and J ends were trimmed by 2 bases and 0 bases, with 13 bases remaining between them. The CDR3 is 16 residues long. The germline CDR1 and CDR2 sequences are SGHRS and YFSETQ. DNA for the CDR3: TGCGCCAGCAGCTTCTCCCGGTGGGCCAGCACAGATACGCAGTATTTT. Translation: CASSFSRWASTDTQYF. Filled out from reference TRBV5-1 and TRBJ2-3, the complete variable domain reads KAGVTQTPRYLIKTRGQQVTLSCSPISGHRSVSWYQQTPGQGLQFLFEYFSETQRNKGNFPGRFSGRQFSNSRSEMNVSTLELGDSALYLCASSFSRWASTDTQYFGPGTRLTVL.

The J gene is TRBJ2-1, the V gene TRBV27; 7 positions match TRBD2. The CDR3 sequence is 12 residues long. J lost 11 bases, V lost 5 bases, and 6 bases had no gene match. Per germline, CDR1 MNHEY and CDR2 SMNVEV (reference sequence). The CDR3 protein is CASSAAGLKQFF. CDR3 nucleotide sequence: TGTGCCAGCAGTGCAGCGGGACTCAAGCAGTTCTTC.

This chain connects TRBV7-8 to TRBJ2-1; D possibly corresponds to TRBD2 (6 bases). CDR1 and CDR2 (germline): SGHVS, FQNEAQ. Trimming removed 5 bases at V and 2 bases at J, with 16 bases between. This CDR3 has 16 amino acids. This chain's CDR3 is CASSKSGTAAYNEQFF. In nucleotides, the CDR3 is TGTGCCAGCAGCAAATCAGGGACTGCCGCCTACAATGAGCAGTTCTTC.

This clone came up a few times. The V gene is TRBV19, the J gene TRBJ2-7; 9 bases align to TRBD1. The CDR3 covers 15 residues. V lost 10 bases and J lost 1; bases outside the gene matches: 11. Per the germline V gene, CDR1 is LNHDA and CDR2 is SQIVND (reference sequence). CDR3 bases: TGTGCCACCTCACAGGGGGCAGAGGGATCCTACGAGCAGTACTTC. Its translation: CATSQGAEGSYEQYF.

This chain links TRBV7-8 with TRBJ2-2; D is possibly TRBD1 (6 bases). This CDR3 comprises 16 residues. CDR1 is SGHVS, CDR2 FQNEAQ, per germline. V lost 5 bases and J 5 bases, leaving 18 bases between the germline ends. The CDR3 loop is CASSTRGHFGTGELFF. The CDR3 DNA is TGTGCCAGCAGCACCAGGGGACACTTTGGGACCGGGGAGCTGTTTTTT.

This chain uses TRBV4-1 with TRBJ1-2, with TRBD1 matching 12 bases. CDR3 length equals 19 residues. Trimming removed 4 bases from V and 4 bases from J; junction bases left unmatched: 16. CDR1 is MGHRA, CDR2 YSYEKL, per germline. This CDR3 reads CASSLIGDRGRRGVYGYTF. For the CDR3, the DNA is TGCGCCAGCAGCCTTATAGGGGACAGGGGGCGTCGAGGTGTCTATGGCTACACCTTC.

The chain carries TRBV5-1 and TRBJ2-2, with TRBD2 as a possible D gene (7 bases). Germline values: CDR1 SGHRS, CDR2 YFSETQ. V lost 4 bases and J lost 2, with 18 bases in between. The CDR3 is 17 residues long. CDR3: CASSGLEGGANTGELFF. CDR3 sequence (DNA): TGCGCCAGCAGCGGGTTGGAAGGGGGGGCCAACACCGGGGAGCTGTTTTTT.

The chain combines TRBV7-3 with TRBJ1-2; TRBD1 matches 8 bases. The CDR3 spans 13 residues. Trimming took 5 bases from V and 8 from J; bases not matched to a gene: 7. Germline V lookup: CDR1 SGHTA, CDR2 FQGTGA. The CDR3 DNA reads TGTGCCAGCAGCCCAAGACAGGGGATAGGCTACACCTTC. Its protein is CASSPRQGIGYTF.

The chain is built from TRBV4-2 and TRBJ2-7, with TRBD1 matching 8 bases. Trimming took 2 bases from V and 2 from J; bases not matched to a gene: 8. CDR3 length: 16 amino acids. The germline V gene encodes CDR1 LGHNA and CDR2 YNFKEQ. The CDR3 DNA is TGTGCCAGCAGCCAACTCACAGGGGGGTTGACCTACGAGCAGTACTTC. Translation: CASSQLTGGLTYEQYF.

The V call is TRBV7-2, the J call TRBJ2-1, with 7 bases aligning to TRBD2. With V trimmed by 6 bases and J by 11 bases, 16 bases remained unmatched. This CDR3 comprises 15 residues. Germline V CDR1 and CDR2: SGHTA, FQGNSA. CDR3 region: CASRIAPSGPSKQFF. In nucleotides, the CDR3 is TGTGCCAGCAGGATAGCCCCTAGCGGCCCTAGTAAGCAGTTCTTC.

The chain carries TRBV18 and TRBJ2-7; D might be TRBD2 (6 bases). CDR1 KGHSH and CDR2 LQKENI come from the germline V gene. This CDR3 is 14 amino acids long. Trimming removed 2 bases from V and 4 bases from J, with 12 bases in between. CDR3 in amino acids: CASSPDGGDYEQYF. The CDR3 DNA sequence: TGTGCCAGCTCACCAGACGGGGGAGATTACGAGCAGTACTTC. Together with reference TRBV18 and TRBJ2-7, the CDR3 gives the full variable domain: NAGVMQNPRHLVRRRGQEARLRCSPMKGHSHVYWYRQLPEEGLKFMVYLQKENIIDESGMPKERFSAEFPKEGPSILRIQQVVRGDSAAYFCASSPDGGDYEQYFGPGTRLTVT.

This clone came up a few times. This chain uses TRBV5-1 with TRBJ2-1, with unresolved D. In germline, CDR1 is SGHRS, CDR2 YFSETQ. V lost 2 bases and J 7 bases, leaving 10 bases between the germline ends. The CDR3 contains 13 residues. The CDR3 sequence: CASSLALPNEQFF. The CDR3 coding sequence is TGCGCCAGCAGCTTAGCCCTTCCGAATGAGCAGTTCTTC.

V and J are TRBV6-6 and TRBJ1-5; TRBD1 might be the D (5 bases). The germline V gene encodes CDR1 MNHNY and CDR2 SVGAGI (reference sequence). The CDR3 runs 13 residues. V dropped 4 bases and J dropped 7 bases, with 11 bases sitting between them. The CDR3 DNA is TGTGCCAGCAGTTCAGGGTCAGGGCAGCCCCAGCATTTT. It is translated as CASSSGSGQPQHF.

This chain uses TRBV5-6 with TRBJ1-5, with 7 bases identical to TRBD1. The CDR3 extends over 15 amino acids. Germline CDR1 SGHDT, CDR2 YYEEEE. Trimming cost V 4 bases and J 3 bases; bases outside gene matches: 7. CDR3 in DNA: TGTGCCAGCAGCCAGAGACAGGGCAACAATCAGCCCCAGCATTTT. This translates into CASSQRQGNNQPQHF.

The chain is built from TRBV30 and TRBJ2-6; possibly TRBD1 for D (5 bases). The CDR3 spans 17 residues. Germline V lookup: CDR1 GTSNPN, CDR2 SVGIG (reference sequence). V was trimmed by 1 base and J by 2 bases, leaving 15 bases between them. The CDR3 DNA is TGTGCCTGGAGTGGCCAGGGTTCAAGGACTGGGGCCAACGTCCTGACTTTC. This translates into CAWSGQGSRTGANVLTF. Together with reference TRBV30 and TRBJ2-6, the CDR3 gives the full variable domain: SQTIHQWPATLVQPVGSPLSLECTVEGTSNPNLYWYRQAAGRGLQLLFYSVGIGQISSEVPQNLSASRPQDRQFILSSKKLLLSDSGFYLCAWSGQGSRTGANVLTFGAGSRLTVL.

This chain uses TRBV5-1 with TRBJ1-5; D remains unclear. The V gene's germline CDR1 is SGHRS and CDR2 YFSETQ. The ends were cut back, 0 bases at V and 0 bases at J, with 4 bases in the middle. The CDR3 covers 14 residues. CDR3 coding DNA: TGCGCCAGCAGCTTGGACAGTAGCAATCAGCCCCAGCATTTT. Translation: CASSLDSSNQPQHF.